This T cell receptor (beta chain) was captured in a study of cytomegalovirus exposure and HLA in healthy donors. Turning to the study itself: An early release of data contained 70 million to 95 million unique TCRs, which came from HLA-typed donors.

The germline V gene has CDR1 MDHEN and CDR2 SYDVKM. The CDR3 sequence is 17 residues long. Trimming took 5 bases from V and 6 from J; bases not matched to a gene: 16. On this clone: The antigen remains unidentified.

PCR involved 60 Vbeta and 13 Jbeta primers. Assay used: immunoSEQ multiplex PCR; TCRdb lists only in-frame clones, some missing. The sample shows roughly 200,000 clones, 70% to 90% of them seen only once. Findings and limits, study-wide: What a later analysis showed was that several of the most significant clusters appeared linked to common viral pathogens. Three chains linked to CMV were shown in vitro to be specific for CMV antigens.

Likely unrecorded immune exposures existed in these nominally healthy donors. The gene calls are TRBV28 and TRBJ1-5; 7 bases fit TRBD1. The specimen sequenced was PBMCs. This clonotype originated in a woman between 50 and 59 years old in good health and CMV-seronegative. CDR3 sequence (DNA): TGTGCCAGCAGTGCATGGGGAGGCAGGGGGAGGATTCAGCCCCAGCATTTT. It is translated as CASSAWGGRGRIQPQHF.